Reported below is one T cell receptor (beta chain). Its specificity is unknown. The assay was immunoSEQ multiplex PCR, and TCRdb's table has in-frame clones only and misses some. Here the sample spans about 150,000 clones, roughly nine tenths being singletons. Germline V lookup: CDR1 MDHEN, CDR2 SYDVKM. The CDR3 has 15 residues. Trimming pared 6 bases from V and 0 bases from J, leaving 15 bases between. This entry is derived from a study of T cell responses to AZD1222 COVID-19 vaccine. Study-wide findings and caveats: The donors showed a predominance of white British ancestry and of females, with possible underestimation of clonal diversity. It was only a handful of AZD1222 recipients who were seropositive at baseline. The span of vaccine-associated CD4 TCRs extended across spike, with dominance at 160-218 and 743-854.

The receptor's source is an adult in good health. The J gene is TRBJ2-7, the V gene TRBV28, with TRBD1 as a possible D gene (6 bases). The sample here was peripheral blood, taken on day 0 of AZD1222 vaccination. CDR3 sequence reads: CASRGDTGSSYEQYF. DNA for the CDR3: TGTGCCAGCAGAGGGGACACGGGCAGCTCCTACGAGCAGTACTTC.